The next 24 T cell receptor beta chains were all read from a single sample in a study of T cells in Graves' hyperthyroidism and ophthalmopathy. It was RNA transcripts that yielded the amplified TCR beta CDR3 regions. HTBI primers were the set used in a first-round RT-PCR of the TCR CDR3. Each CDR3 protein gets one entry after TCRdb re-called the multiplex PCR reads with MiXCR. The data contain about 300,000 distinct CDR3 sequences, approximately 18% of them singletons. Sequenced material: blood. Receptor source: a man aged 45 to 65 with Graves' ophthalmopathy.

This clonotype was counted many times. The chain uses TRBV7-9 and TRBJ1-1; D gene unclear. The V gene lost 4 bases and the J gene lost 4 bases, with 7 bases spanning the gap. This CDR3 spans 12 amino acids. Germline assignment: CDR1 SEHNR and CDR2 FQNEAQ (reference sequence). The CDR3 here is CASSSPSTEAFF. The CDR3 region has the DNA TGTGCCAGCAGCTCCCCAAGCACTGAAGCTTTCTTT. Variable domain in full (rest from reference TRBV7-9 and TRBJ1-1): DTGVSQNPRHKITKRGQNVTFRCDPISEHNRLYWYRQTLGQGPEFLTYFQNEAQLEKSRLLSDRFSAERPKGSFSTLEIQRTEQGDSAMYLCASSSPSTEAFFGQGTRLTVV.

This chain links TRBV28 with TRBJ2-2; no firm D call. V lost 3 bases, J lost 7 bases, and 12 bases lay in between. Germline values: CDR1 MDHEN, CDR2 SYDVKM. The CDR3 is 14 residues long. CDR3 coding DNA: TGTGCCAGCAGTTTCCTCCCCTTAGGCGGGGAGCTGTTTTTT. Residues: CASSFLPLGGELFF.

This clonotype was recorded many times. The V and J genes are TRBV12-3 or TRBV12-4 and TRBJ2-5; 7 nucleotides align to TRBD1. This CDR3 spans 15 amino acids. The ends lost 5 bases at V and 4 bases at J; junction bases unmatched: 10. CDR3 coding DNA: TGTGCCAGCAGTCCCTACAGGGGTGGGGGAGAGACCCAGTACTTC. It yields the protein CASSPYRGGGETQYF.

The gene calls are TRBV5-1 and TRBJ1-6; 12 nucleotides agree with TRBD1. Germline V gives CDR1 SGHRS, CDR2 YFSETQ. The CDR3 contains 16 residues. The V segment lost 4 bases and the J segment 9 bases; nucleotides outside the gene matches: 8. Written as DNA, the CDR3 is TGCGCCAGCAGCCGGGGACAGGGGGCGCAGAGTTCACCCCTCCACTTT. Its protein is CASSRGQGAQSSPLHF.

This clonotype was seen a few times. This rearrangement joins TRBV9 to TRBJ2-2; unclear D gene. Germline-derived CDR1 and CDR2 are SGDLS and YYNGEE. The CDR3 totals 15 residues. Between the trimmed V and J ends, which lost 0 bases and 8 bases, there was a span of 14 bases. Here the CDR3 DNA reads TGTGCCAGCAGCGTAGGGGCGAGGACCGCGGGGGAGCTGTTTTTT. Translating gives CASSVGARTAGELFF.

This clonotype came up a few times. The CDR3 DNA reads TGTGCCAGTAGTAGACCGGGACAGCTGAATGAGCAGTTCTTC. It is translated as CASSRPGQLNEQFF. The V call is TRBV19, the J call TRBJ2-1; 7 bases fit TRBD1. The CDR3 has 14 residues. The germline V gene encodes CDR1 LNHDA and CDR2 SQIVND (reference sequence). V trimming: 4 bases; J trimming: 7 bases; junction bases outside the gene matches: 7.

At least ten counts were recorded for this clonotype. V and J are TRBV28 and TRBJ1-6; possibly TRBD1 for D (6 bases). Trimming stripped 3 bases from V and 10 bases from J, with 13 bases between. The CDR3 is 14 amino acids. Germline V lookup: CDR1 MDHEN, CDR2 SYDVKM. CDR3 protein: CASSLGGLGSPLHF. As DNA, the CDR3 is TGTGCCAGCAGTTTGGGGGGGCTAGGATCACCCCTCCACTTT.

This clonotype turned up a few times. The J gene is TRBJ2-1, the V gene TRBV6-1; tentatively, D is TRBD1 or TRBD2 (5 bases each). Germline values: CDR1 MNHNS, CDR2 SASEGT. V was trimmed by 5 bases and J by 4 bases, leaving 21 bases between them. The CDR3 sequence is 17 residues long. CDR3 bases: TGTGCCAGCAGTACCACGAGGGGAACTAGGGGATACAATGAGCAGTTCTTC. Its translation: CASSTTRGTRGYNEQFF.

The chain recombines TRBV5-1 with TRBJ2-1; D gene unclear. CDR3 size: 15 residues. Per germline, CDR1 SGHRS and CDR2 YFSETQ. V shed 4 bases and J shed 4 bases, with 15 bases lying between them. The CDR3 nucleotides read TGCGCCAGCAGCAGAGTCCCTCAATCTTACAATGAGCAGTTCTTC. Amino acid sequence: CASSRVPQSYNEQFF.

This clonotype was recorded at least ten times. The chain is built from TRBV5-1 and TRBJ2-3; D ambiguous. V lost 4 bases to trimming and J lost 6 bases, with 12 bases between them. The CDR3 totals 13 residues. Germline V gene sequence: CDR1 SGHRS, CDR2 YFSETQ. The CDR3 DNA follows: TGCGCCAGCAGCCCGTCCCCGTCGGATACGCAGTATTTT. The encoded protein is CASSPSPSDTQYF.

The table lists this clonotype with a few counts. V is TRBV30 and J is TRBJ1-5; the D is unclear. The CDR3 runs 13 residues. From germline, CDR1 is GTSNPN and CDR2 SVGIG (reference sequence). V lost 0 bases and J 7 bases, leaving 10 bases between the germline ends. CDR3 region: CAWSVHGDQPQHF. The CDR3 DNA follows: TGTGCCTGGAGTGTACATGGAGACCAGCCCCAGCATTTT.

This clonotype was detected only a few times. The chain carries TRBV19 and TRBJ1-5; TRBD1 matches 9 bases. V shed 8 bases, J shed 3 bases, and the junction held 5 bases outside the gene matches. Looked up from germline, CDR1 is LNHDA and CDR2 is SQIVND (reference sequence). The CDR3 extends over 14 amino acids. CDR3 loop: CASSRDRDNQPQHF. In DNA form, the CDR3 reads TGTGCCAGTTCCCGGGACAGGGACAATCAGCCCCAGCATTTT.

This clonotype was seen at least ten times. The chain has TRBV11-2 and TRBJ2-2; perhaps TRBD1 as D (6 bases). The CDR3 loop spans 15 amino acids. Germline values: CDR1 SGHAT, CDR2 FQNNGV. The germline V and J ends were trimmed by 5 bases and 1 base, with 11 bases remaining between them. CDR3 DNA: TGTGCCAGCAGCCTCTTGACAGGGAACACCGGGGAGCTGTTTTTT. As protein: CASSLLTGNTGELFF.

A note on this clonotype: A much larger clone differs by one base, so this may be a read error. CDR3 sequence (DNA): TGTGCCAGCAGCTTAAGCGGGGGAGAGACCTACAATGAGCAGTTCTTC. It encodes CASSLSGGETYNEQFF. V is TRBV7-3 and J is TRBJ2-1, with TRBD2 matching 7 bases. This CDR3 comprises 16 residues. Germline CDR1 and CDR2: SGHTA and FQGTGA. Trimming cost V 1 base and J 2 bases; bases outside gene matches: 5.

The chain carries TRBV5-4 and TRBJ2-5, with D maybe TRBD2 (6 bases). Germline V CDR1 and CDR2: SGHNT, YYREEE (reference sequence). V lost 3 bases, J lost 7 bases, and 16 bases lay in between. The CDR3 covers 14 residues. The CDR3 DNA reads TGTGCCAGCAGCTCGGAAGACTCCGGGGGGACCCAGTACTTC. Its protein product is CASSSEDSGGTQYF.

A few counts support this clonotype. In DNA form, the CDR3 reads TGTGCCAGCAGCGAGGAGGGTGGCTACACCTTC. This gives the protein CASSEEGGYTF. The gene calls are TRBV4-2 and TRBJ1-2; no clear D gene. This CDR3 is built from 11 residues. V was pared by 5 bases and J by 7 bases, with 8 bases between. In germline, CDR1 is LGHNA, CDR2 YNFKEQ.

The chain recombines TRBV6-1 with TRBJ2-1; a weak D match, TRBD1 (6 bases). CDR3 length equals 18 residues. Trimming left V 0 bases short and J 7 bases short, with 22 bases between. Germline assignment: CDR1 MNHNS and CDR2 SASEGT. The CDR3 sequence: CASSEADLRGFPGNEQFF. DNA of the CDR3: TGTGCCAGCAGTGAAGCAGATCTTAGGGGGTTCCCGGGGAATGAGCAGTTCTTC.

J is TRBJ2-6 and V is TRBV20-1; D assignment may be TRBD1 or TRBD2 (5 bases each). V was trimmed by 0 bases and J by 0 bases, leaving 12 bases between them. The germline CDR1 and CDR2 sequences are DFQATT and SNEGSKA (reference sequence). CDR3 size: 17 residues. The CDR3 region is CSARDYFGGSGANVLTF. The CDR3 region has the DNA TGCAGTGCTAGAGATTACTTTGGGGGCTCTGGGGCCAACGTCCTGACTTTC.

This clonotype was seen many times. CDR3 residues: CSARDQGLAGTIDTQYF. The CDR3 DNA sequence: TGCAGTGCTAGAGATCAAGGGCTAGCGGGTACGATAGATACGCAGTATTTT. J is TRBJ2-3 and V is TRBV20-1; 8 bases line up with TRBD2. Trimming at V came to 0 bases and at J to 5 bases, leaving 13 bases not matched to a gene. Germline V CDR1 and CDR2: DFQATT, SNEGSKA (reference sequence). There are 17 residues in the CDR3.

The table lists this clonotype with many counts. The CDR3 here is CASSYRGFNYGYTF. In DNA form, the CDR3 reads TGTGCCAGCAGTTACAGGGGGTTTAACTATGGCTACACCTTC. This chain links TRBV6-5 with TRBJ1-2, with D tentatively TRBD1 (6 bases). This CDR3 region has 14 residues. Deletions cut 2 bases from V and 1 base from J, with 8 bases between. Germline loops: CDR1 MNHEY, CDR2 SVGAGI.

In the case of this clonotype: A much more abundant neighbour one base away suggests this may be a read error. The J gene is TRBJ1-1, the V gene TRBV30; D remains ambiguous. This CDR3 has 12 residues. Germline CDR1 and CDR2: GTSNPN and SVGIG (reference sequence). V dropped 1 base and J dropped 1 base, with 4 bases sitting between them. The DNA for the CDR3 is TGTGCCTGGAGTGCGGCGAACACTGAAGCTTTCTTT. Protein product: CAWSAANTEAFF.

At least ten counts were recorded for this clonotype. The chain's CDR3 is CASSPTSGRAETQYF. CDR3 in DNA: TGTGCCAGCAGTCCTACTAGCGGGAGGGCGGAGACCCAGTACTTC. The chain is built from TRBV27 and TRBJ2-5; 13 bases align to TRBD2. Trimming took 5 bases from V and 5 from J; bases not matched to a gene: 5. Germline CDR1 MNHEY, CDR2 SMNVEV (reference sequence). The CDR3 has 15 amino acids.

This clonotype has ten or more counts. At one end the junction does not follow the germline gene, possibly because of a read error. This chain connects TRBV27 to TRBJ2-5; TRBD1 might be the D (5 bases). Looked up from germline, CDR1 is MNHEY and CDR2 is SMNVEV (reference sequence). There are 15 residues in the CDR3. CDR3 sequence: CASSLWAGNQETQYF. DNA for the CDR3: TGTGCCAGCAGTTTATGGGCAGGGAACCAGGAGACCCAGTACTTC.

This chain links TRBV12-3 or TRBV12-4 with TRBJ2-3; D may be TRBD1 or TRBD2 (5 bases each). The V gene lost 6 bases and the J gene lost 8 bases, with 12 bases spanning the gap. The CDR3 is made up of 12 amino acids. The CDR3 DNA is TGTGCCAGCAGCTGGGACGTAGGTACGCAGTATTTT. Amino acid sequence: CASSWDVGTQYF.